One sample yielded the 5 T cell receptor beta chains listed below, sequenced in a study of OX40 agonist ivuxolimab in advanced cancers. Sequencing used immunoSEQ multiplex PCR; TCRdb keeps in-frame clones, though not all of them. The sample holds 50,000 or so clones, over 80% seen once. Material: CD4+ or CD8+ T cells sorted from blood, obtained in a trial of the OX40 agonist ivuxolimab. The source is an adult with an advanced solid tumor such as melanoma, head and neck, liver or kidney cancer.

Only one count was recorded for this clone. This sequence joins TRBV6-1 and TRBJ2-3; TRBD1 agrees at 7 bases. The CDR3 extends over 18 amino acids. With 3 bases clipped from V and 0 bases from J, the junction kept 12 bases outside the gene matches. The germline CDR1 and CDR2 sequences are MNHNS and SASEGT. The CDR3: CASSDPWDSRPSTDTQYF. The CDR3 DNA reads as TGTGCCAGCAGTGACCCTTGGGACAGTCGCCCAAGCACAGATACGCAGTATTTT.

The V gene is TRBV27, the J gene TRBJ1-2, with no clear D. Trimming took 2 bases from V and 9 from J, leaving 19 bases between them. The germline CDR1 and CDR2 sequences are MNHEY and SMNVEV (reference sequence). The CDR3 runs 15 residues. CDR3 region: CASSLGYSPRLSYTF. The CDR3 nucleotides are TGTGCCAGCAGTTTAGGCTACAGCCCTCGTCTTAGCTACACCTTC.

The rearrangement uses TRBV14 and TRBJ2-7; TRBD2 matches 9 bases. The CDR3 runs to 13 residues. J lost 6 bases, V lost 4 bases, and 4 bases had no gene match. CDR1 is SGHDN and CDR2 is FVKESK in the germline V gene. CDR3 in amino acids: CASSPSGTVEQYF. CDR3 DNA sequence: TGTGCCAGCAGCCCTAGCGGGACGGTCGAGCAGTACTTC.

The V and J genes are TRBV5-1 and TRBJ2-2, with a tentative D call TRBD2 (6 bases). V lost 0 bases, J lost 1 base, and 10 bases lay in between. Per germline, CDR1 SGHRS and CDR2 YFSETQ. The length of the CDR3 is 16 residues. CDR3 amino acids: CASSLVGLLNTGELFF. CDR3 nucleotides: TGCGCCAGCAGCTTGGTGGGACTTCTGAACACCGGGGAGCTGTTTTTT. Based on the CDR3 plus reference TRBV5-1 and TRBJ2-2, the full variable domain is KAGVTQTPRYLIKTRGQQVTLSCSPISGHRSVSWYQQTPGQGLQFLFEYFSETQRNKGNFPGRFSGRQFSNSRSEMNVSTLELGDSALYLCASSLVGLLNTGELFFGEGSRLTVL.

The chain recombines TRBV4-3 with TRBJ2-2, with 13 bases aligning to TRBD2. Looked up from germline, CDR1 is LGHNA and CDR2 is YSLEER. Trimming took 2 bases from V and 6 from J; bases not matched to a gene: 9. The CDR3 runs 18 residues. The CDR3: CASSQMTSGRSIAGELFF. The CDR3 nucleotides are TGCGCCAGCAGCCAAATGACTAGCGGGAGGTCGATAGCCGGGGAGCTGTTTTTT.